The 31 T cell receptor beta chains listed next were all sequenced from one sample in a study of beta chain features in type 1 diabetes. Sequenced material consisted of expressed TCRB transcripts (all of the isolated RNA was reverse transcribed). Repertoires were generated with immunoSEQ multiplex PCR, while TCRdb's copy carries only in-frame clones and drops some. Here the sample spans about 240,000 clones, about 26% being singletons. The sample was central memory CD4+ T cells from blood. The receptors derive from a man aged 25-40 years in good health.

The chain uses TRBV5-4 and TRBJ1-6, with unresolved D. This CDR3 comprises 15 residues. V was trimmed by 0 bases and J by 10 bases, leaving 14 bases between them. The germline V gene encodes CDR1 SGHNT and CDR2 YYREEE (reference sequence). Here the CDR3 reads CASSLDQGGSSPLHF. The CDR3 bases are TGTGCCAGCAGCTTGGACCAAGGCGGATCCTCACCCCTCCACTTT.

V is TRBV6-1 and J is TRBJ2-1; D is undetermined. The CDR3 covers 11 residues. Germline values: CDR1 MNHNS, CDR2 SASEGT. CDR3 DNA: TGTGCGGCAGCGACCTACAATGAGCAGTTCTTC. It encodes CAAATYNEQFF.

J is TRBJ2-1 and V is TRBV19; D is undetermined. V was trimmed by 3 bases and J by 7 bases, leaving 7 bases between them. The CDR3 covers 12 residues. CDR1 is LNHDA, CDR2 SQIVND, per germline (reference sequence). CDR3 amino acids: CASSISRNEQFF. CDR3 bases: TGTGCCAGTAGTATCTCTAGAAATGAGCAGTTCTTC.

CDR3 DNA: TGTGCCAGCTCACCAGCGAAAGGGGGCTACACCTTC. Translating gives CASSPAKGGYTF. The chain recombines TRBV18 with TRBJ1-2; no clear D. The CDR3 has 12 residues. Germline V gives CDR1 KGHSH, CDR2 LQKENI. Trimming took 2 bases from V and 8 from J, leaving 9 bases between them.

This clone was counted ten times or more. The chain couples TRBV28 to TRBJ2-5; tentative D call: TRBD1 (6 bases). Trimming removed 8 bases at V and 5 bases at J, with 12 bases between. Germline V gives CDR1 MDHEN, CDR2 SYDVKM. There are 12 residues in the CDR3. The chain's CDR3 is CASGRGRETQYF. The DNA of the CDR3 is TGTGCCAGCGGCAGGGGAAGGGAGACCCAGTACTTC.

This clone turned up a few times. The rearrangement joins TRBV6-1 to TRBJ1-1; no firm D call. Germline V CDR1 and CDR2: MNHNS, SASEGT. CDR3 length: 14 residues. Trimming left V 3 bases short and J 0 bases short, with 8 bases between. This CDR3 reads CASSDGGMNTEAFF. Written as DNA, the CDR3 is TGTGCCAGCAGTGACGGTGGAATGAACACTGAAGCTTTCTTT.

The chain carries TRBV2 and TRBJ2-3; D gene uncertain. Germline-derived CDR1 and CDR2 are SNHLY and FYNNEI. The CDR3 length is 12 residues. The V end lost 5 bases, the J end lost 2 bases, and 5 bases lay between the germline ends. The CDR3 here is CASSPNTDTQYF. The CDR3 bases are TGTGCCAGCAGTCCTAACACAGATACGCAGTATTTT.

This sequence joins TRBV5-4 and TRBJ2-5; the D is unclear. The CDR3 extends over 14 amino acids. Trimming left V 7 bases short and J 6 bases short, with 19 bases between. Looked up from germline, CDR1 is SGHNT and CDR2 is YYREEE (reference sequence). The CDR3 coding sequence is TGTGCCAGCGGCCCTGAAGGTGGTCGGAAGACCCAGTACTTC. Its translation: CASGPEGGRKTQYF.

The V and J genes are TRBV7-7 and TRBJ2-2; 7 bases map to TRBD1. The CDR3 is 16 amino acids. Germline-derived CDR1 and CDR2 are SSHAT and FNYEAQ (reference sequence). The V segment lost 5 bases and the J segment 0 bases; nucleotides outside the gene matches: 6. For the CDR3, the DNA is TGTGCCAGCAGCCCGGGACAGAGGTCGAACACCGGGGAGCTGTTTTTT. Amino acids: CASSPGQRSNTGELFF.

In its sample, this clone was seen a few times. The chain combines TRBV5-6 with TRBJ2-7, with 8 bases aligning to TRBD2. The CDR3 contains 18 residues. Germline V lookup: CDR1 SGHDT, CDR2 YYEEEE. Germline trimming cut 1 base from V and 4 bases from J; bases unmatched to any gene: 16. In DNA, the CDR3 is TGTGCCAGCAGCTTGTACGGGGGGGATATGCCGTACCCGTACGAGCAGTACTTC. Translation: CASSLYGGDMPYPYEQYF.

The chain carries TRBV5-4 and TRBJ2-7; TRBD1 matches 12 bases. The CDR3 runs to 14 residues. Trimming at V came to 4 bases and at J to 7 bases, leaving 6 bases not matched to a gene. CDR1 is SGHNT, CDR2 YYREEE, per germline (reference sequence). This chain's CDR3 is CASSIGTGGEEQYF. CDR3 in DNA: TGTGCCAGCAGCATCGGGACAGGGGGCGAGGAGCAGTACTTC.

This clone has more than one count but fewer than ten. The rearrangement links TRBV29-1 to TRBJ2-1; D assignment may be TRBD1 or TRBD2 (6 bases each). The CDR3 has 14 residues. The V gene lost 3 bases and the J gene lost 3 bases, with 12 bases spanning the gap. The V gene's germline CDR1 is SQVTM and CDR2 ANQGSEA. CDR3 protein: CSVEVGGGYNEQFF. The CDR3 DNA follows: TGCAGCGTTGAGGTAGGGGGAGGCTACAATGAGCAGTTCTTC.

This sequence joins TRBV7-2 and TRBJ1-5; no clear D gene. Trimming took off 1 base at V and 1 base at J, with 8 bases between the two ends. The CDR3 has 15 amino acids. Germline V gives CDR1 SGHTA, CDR2 FQGNSA. Here the CDR3 reads CASSLGEHSNQPQHF. The CDR3 nucleotides are TGTGCCAGCAGCTTAGGGGAACACAGCAATCAGCCCCAGCATTTT.

The chain uses TRBV9 and TRBJ2-1; TRBD2 matches at 9 bases. The V gene end was trimmed by 0 bases and the J gene end by 1 base; junction bases not matched to a gene: 8. This CDR3 contains 18 residues. Germline V gene sequence: CDR1 SGDLS, CDR2 YYNGEE. The CDR3 is CASSVGSGSGKSYNEQFF. CDR3 sequence (DNA): TGTGCCAGCAGCGTAGGTAGCGGGAGCGGTAAGTCCTACAATGAGCAGTTCTTC.

The chain is built from TRBV29-1 and TRBJ2-5; D ambiguous. Trimming pared 4 bases from V and 6 bases from J, leaving 24 bases between. The CDR3 sequence is 16 residues long. CDR1 is SQVTM, CDR2 ANQGSEA, per germline. The CDR3 region has the DNA TGCAGCGTTGCTACTAACCGGCAGGCTGTGGGAAAGACCCAGTACTTC. Translation gives CSVATNRQAVGKTQYF.

This chain joins TRBV6-1 and TRBJ1-5; D is undetermined. V was pared by 3 bases and J by 7 bases, with 10 bases between. CDR1 is MNHNS, CDR2 SASEGT, per germline. The CDR3 covers 13 residues. In nucleotides, the CDR3 is TGTGCCAGCAGTGAGGAGGGTTACCAGCCCCAGCATTTT. This translates into CASSEEGYQPQHF.

This clone was counted a few times. The rearrangement uses TRBV10-3 and TRBJ1-3; D is ambiguous. Deletions cut 0 bases from V and 8 bases from J, with 8 bases between. The CDR3 extends over 13 amino acids. CDR1 is ENHRY and CDR2 is SYGVKD in the germline V gene. This CDR3 reads CAISESPVDTIYF. The CDR3 DNA reads TGTGCCATCAGTGAGTCGCCCGTAGACACCATATATTTT.

This chain links TRBV11-2 with TRBJ2-7; TRBD1 agrees at 7 bases. Germline V lookup: CDR1 SGHAT, CDR2 FQNNGV. Trimming at V came to 4 bases and at J to 2 bases, leaving 5 bases not matched to a gene. This CDR3 is 14 amino acids long. The CDR3 spells CASSSVQGAYEQYF. In DNA form, the CDR3 reads TGTGCCAGCAGCTCCGTCCAGGGGGCCTACGAGCAGTACTTC.

The chain combines TRBV5-4 with TRBJ2-3; the match to TRBD2 covers 14 bases. The CDR3 is 16 amino acids. V lost 3 bases, J lost 5 bases, and 5 bases stayed unmatched. Germline assignment: CDR1 SGHNT and CDR2 YYREEE (reference sequence). The CDR3 here is CASSSGTSGGIDTQYF. CDR3 coding DNA: TGTGCCAGCAGCTCCGGGACTAGCGGGGGTATAGATACGCAGTATTTT.

This clone was observed a handful of times. V is TRBV18 and J is TRBJ1-1; 10 nucleotides align to TRBD1. CDR3 length equals 14 residues. From germline, CDR1 is KGHSH and CDR2 LQKENI. The trim removed 3 bases at V and 7 bases at J, leaving 5 bases unmatched. CDR3 DNA sequence: TGTGCCAGCTCACCGTCCCGGGACAGGGGTGAAGCTTTCTTT. It encodes CASSPSRDRGEAFF.

V gene TRBV7-9 combines with J gene TRBJ1-4, with TRBD1 matching over 9 bases. CDR1 is SEHNR and CDR2 is FQNEAQ in the germline V gene (reference sequence). CDR3 size: 15 residues. V shed 5 bases and J 6 bases; nucleotides not matched to a gene: 7. This chain's CDR3 is CASSIPGQGHEKLFF. The CDR3 DNA reads TGTGCCAGCAGCATCCCGGGACAGGGCCATGAAAAACTGTTTTTT. Together with reference TRBV7-9 and TRBJ1-4, the CDR3 gives the full variable domain: DTGVSQNPRHKITKRGQNVTFRCDPISEHNRLYWYRQTLGQGPEFLTYFQNEAQLEKSRLLSDRFSAERPKGSFSTLEIQRTEQGDSAMYLCASSIPGQGHEKLFFGSGTQLSVL.

There are many counts of this clone. This chain's CDR3 is CAISEPDGWGGYTF. CDR3 nucleotide sequence: TGTGCCATCAGTGAACCCGACGGATGGGGTGGCTACACCTTC. The J gene is TRBJ1-2, the V gene TRBV10-3; D is unclear. The CDR3 totals 14 residues. V was clipped by 3 bases and J by 7 bases, with 15 bases between them. Germline CDR1 is ENHRY and CDR2 is SYGVKD.

This clone was detected a few times. The rearrangement uses TRBV7-2 and TRBJ2-2; D is possibly TRBD2 (5 bases). Germline assignment: CDR1 SGHTA and CDR2 FQGNSA. CDR3 length equals 14 residues. Trimming stripped 4 bases from V and 7 bases from J, with 13 bases between. CDR3 amino acids: CASSSASFGGELFF. CDR3 bases: TGTGCCAGCAGCTCTGCTAGCTTTGGCGGGGAGCTGTTTTTT.

This clone has ten or more counts. As DNA, the CDR3 is TGTGCCAGCAGTGACAGCAAAGAGACCCAGTACTTC. Protein: CASSDSKETQYF. The chain is built from TRBV2 and TRBJ2-5; D is unclear. The CDR3 contains 12 residues. V was shortened by 3 bases and J by 3 bases, with 5 bases between the two germline ends. Germline V gene sequence: CDR1 SNHLY, CDR2 FYNNEI.

The J gene is TRBJ1-2, the V gene TRBV30; a weak D match, TRBD1 (5 bases). The CDR3 loop spans 12 amino acids. CDR1 GTSNPN and CDR2 SVGIG come from the germline V gene (reference sequence). The V end was cut by 0 bases, the J end by 12 bases, with 14 bases between. The CDR3 loop reads CAWSVGTARHTF. DNA for the CDR3: TGTGCCTGGAGTGTAGGGACGGCGAGGCACACCTTC.

The rearrangement joins TRBV4-1 to TRBJ2-2, with 9 bases that match TRBD2. Per the germline V gene, CDR1 is MGHRA and CDR2 is YSYEKL. This CDR3 spans 17 amino acids. The V segment lost 4 bases and the J segment 7 bases; nucleotides outside the gene matches: 13. The CDR3 coding sequence is TGCGCCAGCAGCCCGGGACTAGCTACCAGGTTGGGCGGGGAGCTGTTTTTT. Encoded protein: CASSPGLATRLGGELFF.

This clone turned up a few times. The chain combines TRBV5-5 with TRBJ2-4; D unclear. The CDR3 totals 12 residues. The germline V gene has CDR1 SGHKS and CDR2 YYEKEE (reference sequence). V lost 3 bases, J lost 8 bases, and 9 bases lay in between. CDR3 region: CASSSAVDIQYF. DNA of the CDR3: TGTGCCAGCAGCTCGGCGGTCGACATTCAGTACTTC.

This clone has more than one count but fewer than ten. J is TRBJ2-5 and V is TRBV5-4, with 14 nucleotides matching TRBD2. The junction had 6 bases not matched to a gene; V was cut back by 2 bases and J by 0 bases. There are 18 residues in the CDR3. Germline CDR1 SGHNT, CDR2 YYREEE (reference sequence). CDR3 region: CASSLGTSGGGYQETQYF. In DNA, the CDR3 is TGTGCCAGCAGCTTAGGGACTAGCGGGGGAGGGTACCAAGAGACCCAGTACTTC.

In this sample, this clone turned up a few times. The chain recombines TRBV2 with TRBJ2-5; D unclear. Matching the DNA end better, TRBJ2-7 makes the J call doubtful. The CDR3 covers 11 residues. Germline V CDR1 and CDR2: SNHLY, FYNNEI. The CDR3: CASSEYYEQYF. The CDR3 nucleotides read TGTGCCAGCAGTGAGTACTACGAGCAGTACTTC.

This chain connects TRBV5-1 to TRBJ2-1; no firm D call. This CDR3 has 14 residues. Trimming shortened V by 4 bases and J by 6 bases, and 14 bases separated the two germline ends. Germline V lookup: CDR1 SGHRS, CDR2 YFSETQ. CDR3 loop: CASSVQGSGNEQFF. The DNA of the CDR3 is TGCGCCAGCAGCGTCCAAGGGTCCGGCAATGAGCAGTTCTTC.

In its sample, this clone was seen a few times. The chain is built from TRBV6-6 and TRBJ2-7, with a weak D call TRBD1 (5 bases). The CDR3 sequence is 12 residues long. The germline CDR1 and CDR2 sequences are MNHNY and SVGAGI (reference sequence). V was trimmed by 7 bases and J by 6 bases, leaving 13 bases between them. CDR3 sequence (DNA): TGTGCCAGCATATCGACGGACATCGAGCAGTACTTC. It yields the protein CASISTDIEQYF.